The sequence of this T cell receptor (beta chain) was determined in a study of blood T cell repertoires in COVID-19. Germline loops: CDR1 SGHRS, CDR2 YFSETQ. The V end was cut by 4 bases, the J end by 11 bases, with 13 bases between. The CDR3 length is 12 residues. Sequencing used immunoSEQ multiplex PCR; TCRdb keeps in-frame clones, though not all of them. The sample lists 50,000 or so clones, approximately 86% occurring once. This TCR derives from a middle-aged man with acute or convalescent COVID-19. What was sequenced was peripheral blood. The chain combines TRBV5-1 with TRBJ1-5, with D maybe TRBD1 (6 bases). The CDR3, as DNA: TGCGCCAGCAGCGAACCGGGGGGCTCCCAGCATTTT. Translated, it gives CASSEPGGSQHF.